The 13 T cell receptor beta chains listed next were all sequenced from one sample in a study of tumor-infiltrating lymphocytes in primary liver carcinoma. cDNA specific to TCR beta was made from 500 ng of total RNA, with a constant-region primer employed for priming. Libraries covering TCR beta were generated through three nested multiplex PCR rounds (using a slightly modified ARM-PCR). The two initial PCR rounds, 9 to 11 cycles each, used TRBV1-TRBV30 forward and C-beta reverse primers. TCRdb re-called the multiplex PCR reads through MiXCR, storing one row per CDR3 protein. This table holds 47,000 or so distinct CDR3 sequences, around three quarters found once. Co-extracting RNA and DNA was done with about 17-31 mg of unsorted bulk tissue as input. Sequenced sample: liver tumor tissue from sampling region 3. Described subset: tumor region T3, left-lateral pole. These receptors originate from a man in his forties or fifties with primary liver carcinoma and hepatitis B virus infection.

Remarks on this clonotype: The CDR3 end shows no conserved phenylalanine or tryptophan, and so a read error is likely. J is TRBJ1-5 and V is TRBV12-3 or TRBV12-4; TRBD1 is a possible D gene (5 bases). The CDR3 has 14 amino acids. In nucleotides, the CDR3 is TGTACCAGCAGTTTTGGGCAGGGCGAGGAGCCCCAGCATTAT. Protein: CTSSFGQGEEPQHY.

About this clonotype: At one boundary the junction diverges from the germline segment, which might be a read error. The chain combines TRBV29-1 with TRBJ2-7, with 11 bases aligning to TRBD2. CDR3 size: 14 residues. Germline lookup yields CDR1 SQVTM and CDR2 ANQGSEA. The CDR3 nucleotides read TGCAGCGTTGTACTAGCGGGAGAACCATACGAGCAGTATTTC. This sequence encodes CSVVLAGEPYEQYF.

With respect to this clonotype: Mismatch with germline at one junction end may stem from a read error. The chain employs TRBV5-1 and TRBJ2-3; D is perhaps TRBD1 or TRBD2 (5 bases each). The length of the CDR3 is 16 residues. Germline CDR1 and CDR2: SGHRS and YFSETQ. The CDR3 DNA sequence: TGCGCCAGCCGCTTGGAGCCGTGGGGGAGTATAGATACGCAGTATTTT. It specifies CASRLEPWGSIDTQYF.

The gene calls are TRBV10-3 and TRBJ2-3; 7 positions agree with TRBD2. CDR3 length equals 18 residues. J was trimmed by 4 bases and V by 6 bases; bases with no gene match: 19. Germline lookup yields CDR1 ENHRY and CDR2 SYGVKD. CDR3 amino acids: CAIRKRLTGGNTADTQYF. Here the CDR3 DNA reads TGTGCCATCAGGAAAAGACTAACGGGAGGAAACACCGCAGATACGCAGTATTTT.

Details on this clonotype: A read error may explain this, as a much larger clone is one base away. The chain uses TRBV7-9 and TRBJ2-3, with TRBD2 matching over 7 bases. The germline V gene encodes CDR1 SEHNR and CDR2 FQNEAQ (reference sequence). V was pared by 4 bases and J by 7 bases, with 11 bases of the junction left unmatched. The CDR3 sequence is 15 residues long. The CDR3 bases are TGTGCCAGCAGCTACACCGCGGGAGTGTCAAATACGCAGTATTTT. Protein product: CASSYTAGVSNTQYF. Using reference TRBV7-9 and TRBJ2-3 for the parts outside the CDR3, the full variable domain is DTGVSQNPRHKITKRGQNVTFRCDPISEHNRLYWYRQTLGQGPEFLTYFQNEAQLEKSRLLSDRFSAERPKGSFSTLEIQRTEQGDSAMYLCASSYTAGVSNTQYFGPGTRLTVL.

A note on this clonotype: One base away lies a much larger clone, so this may be a sequencing read error. This rearrangement joins TRBV29-1 to TRBJ1-2; 8 bases fit TRBD1. The germline gives CDR1 SQVTM, CDR2 ANQGSEA. CDR3 length: 14 amino acids. After removal of 7 bases from V and 7 bases from J, the junction contained 14 bases not matched to a gene. CDR3 protein: CSDRGQGCASGYTF. The CDR3 coding sequence is TGCAGCGACAGAGGACAGGGTTGCGCCTCTGGCTACACCTTC.

The chain combines TRBV6-5 with TRBJ1-1; no clear D. Germline CDR1 and CDR2: MNHEY and SVGAGI. The CDR3 sequence is 13 residues long. Trimming left V 9 bases short and J 5 bases short, with 16 bases between. This CDR3 is CARPVERGTEAFF. The CDR3 region has the DNA TGTGCCAGGCCTGTAGAGCGCGGAACTGAAGCTTTCTTT.

Regarding this clonotype: This may arise from a read error, as a much more abundant clone is one base away. V gene TRBV4-2 combines with J gene TRBJ1-3, with D maybe TRBD1 (5 bases). Germline lookup yields CDR1 LGHNA and CDR2 YNFKEQ. CDR3 length: 15 residues. The CDR3 protein is CVGSQDGGSGNTIYF. In nucleotides, the CDR3 is TGTGTCGGCAGCCAAGATGGGGGCTCTGGAAACACCATATATTTT.

Concerning this clonotype itself: Since the CDR3 does not end with the conserved phenylalanine or tryptophan, this likely comes from a read error. The chain recombines TRBV10-3 with TRBJ2-5; D possibly corresponds to TRBD2 (6 bases). Per the germline V gene, CDR1 is ENHRY and CDR2 is SYGVKD. This CDR3 is built from 12 residues. CDR3 protein: CAISERVETQYL. CDR3 nucleotides: TGTGCGATCAGTGAGCGGGTGGAGACCCAGTACTTA.

Comment on this clonotype: Germline is not matched at one junction end, which may reflect a read error. The rearrangement joins TRBV7-2 to TRBJ2-3; unclear D gene. Germline-derived CDR1 and CDR2 are SGHTA and FQGNSA. The CDR3 is 14 residues long. This CDR3 is CASSLSHSTDTHYF. CDR3 coding DNA: TGTGCCAGCAGCTTATCGCATAGCACAGATACGCATTATTTT. The whole variable domain, filled in from reference TRBV7-2 and TRBJ2-3, reads GAGVSQSPSNKVTEKGKDVELRCDPISGHTALYWYRQSLGQGLEFLIYFQGNSAPDKSGLPSDRFSAERTGGSVSTLTIQRTQQEDSAVYLCASSLSHSTDTHYFGPGTRLTVL.

As regards this clonotype: Because the CDR3 is missing its conserved closing phenylalanine or tryptophan, this is likely a read error. The chain recombines TRBV19 with TRBJ2-1; no clear D. The V gene's germline CDR1 is LNHDA and CDR2 SQIVND (reference sequence). The CDR3 is 17 residues long. Written as DNA, the CDR3 is TGTGCCAGTAGTGTAGATCATCTTGCAGTGATGAACAATGAGCAGTTCTCC. Translation gives CASSVDHLAVMNNEQFS.

J is TRBJ1-5 and V is TRBV28; 7 bases are shared with TRBD1. The germline V gene encodes CDR1 MDHEN and CDR2 SYDVKM. The V segment lost 7 bases and the J segment 7 bases; nucleotides outside the gene matches: 10. The CDR3 totals 14 residues. The CDR3 protein is CASNPWGQIQPQHF. In DNA, the CDR3 is TGTGCCAGCAATCCATGGGGACAGATACAGCCCCAGCATTTT.

Concerning this clonotype itself: The CDR3 carries no conserved terminal phenylalanine or tryptophan, so it likely arises from a read error. In DNA, the CDR3 is TGTGCCAGTAGATTAGAAGTGAACACCGGGGAGCTGTTTTCT. Protein product: CASRLEVNTGELFS. The chain combines TRBV7-9 with TRBJ2-2, with D unclear. Germline values: CDR1 SEHNR, CDR2 FQNEAQ (reference sequence). V dropped 9 bases and J dropped 1 base, with 12 bases sitting between them. The CDR3 is 14 residues long.